The rows below give T cell receptor beta chains drawn from one sample of a study of cytomegalovirus exposure and HLA in healthy donors. The protocol was immunoSEQ multiplex PCR, while the TCRdb copy is restricted to in-frame clones and leaves out a portion. The profile shows approximately 100,000 clones, approximately 73% of them singletons. The sequenced sample was PBMCs. The receptor set was obtained from a woman under 30 in good health and CMV-seropositive. CDR3s include the opening cysteine and the closing phenylalanine or tryptophan. A D gene is named only where the DNA matches it firmly. A row's size may be missing; if present it is once, few, many or a size class.

cdr3_nt cdr3_aa j_call clone_size d_call v_call
TGTGCCAGCAGGCTCAGCTCCTATAATTCACCCCTCCACTTT CASRLSSYNSPLHF TRBJ1-6 - - TRBV27
TGTGCCAGCAACAACCCAAGCGGGACAATTAAGAACTATGGCTACACCTTC CASNNPSGTIKNYGYTF TRBJ1-2 few - TRBV7-9
TGTGCCAGTAGTCCCGGGACAGCAGGCGGAGTGGGAGCTTTCTTT CASSPGTAGGVGAFF TRBJ1-1 few TRBD1 TRBV19
TGTGCCAGCAGCCTGGGACTAGCGGGAGCCGGGGAGCTGTTTTTT CASSLGLAGAGELFF TRBJ2-2 - TRBD2 TRBV11-1
TGTGCCAGTAGTCTTGACAGTCGCAATCAGCCCCAGCATTTT CASSLDSRNQPQHF TRBJ1-5 - - TRBV19
TGTGCCAGTAGTATCGACTACACCGGGGAGCTGTTTTTT CASSIDYTGELFF TRBJ2-2 - - TRBV19
TGTGCCAGTAACACCCGCGGGGGGCGCGGGTACGAGCAGTACTTC CASNTRGGRGYEQYF TRBJ2-7 - TRBD2 TRBV19
TGTGCCAGCTCTAGAACACCCCTGATTTACGAGCAGTACTTC CASSRTPLIYEQYF TRBJ2-7 - - TRBV2
TGTGCCAGCAGCTTGAGTATACAGGGGATCGGTACGCAGTATTTT CASSLSIQGIGTQYF TRBJ2-3 - TRBD1 TRBV5-6
TGTGCCAGCAGCTTATTCCCGGGGGAAGGCTACGAGCAGTACTTC CASSLFPGEGYEQYF TRBJ2-7 - - TRBV7-2
TGTGCCAGCAACCCCCGGCCGGGACACCTAAATCAGCCCCAGCATTTT CASNPRPGHLNQPQHF TRBJ1-5 - - TRBV27
TGTGCCTCCCGGGACATCCAAAACATTCAGTACTTC CASRDIQNIQYF TRBJ2-4 few - TRBV2
TGTGCCAGCAGCTTAGCGGGGGGTTCTAACTATGGCTACACCTTC CASSLAGGSNYGYTF TRBJ1-2 - - TRBV7-8
TGCGCCAGCAGCTTGCCCCAGAATAGCAATCAGCCCCAGCATTTT CASSLPQNSNQPQHF TRBJ1-5 few - TRBV5-1
TGTGCCACCAGTAAAAGAGGGAGCTCCTACGAGCAGTACTTC CATSKRGSSYEQYF TRBJ2-7 - - TRBV15
TGCGCCAGCAGTTCCCAGACAGGGGCTACGAACACTGAAGCTTTCTTT CASSSQTGATNTEAFF TRBJ1-1 - TRBD1 TRBV5-1
TGCGCCAGCAGTGACCCCAGCGGGGGGGGGACGAACGGGGAGCTGTTTTTT CASSDPSGGGTNGELFF TRBJ2-2 - TRBD2 TRBV10-2
TGTGCCAGCAGCTCCCGTGGCGGGGGGACTACGGGGGAGCAGTACTTC CASSSRGGGTTGEQYF TRBJ2-7 - TRBD2 TRBV7-9
TGTGCCAGCAGCTTGTCTCCTACCCGCACAGATACGCAGTATTTT CASSLSPTRTDTQYF TRBJ2-3 - - TRBV7-8
TGTGCCAGCAGTTTAGACAGGGCCAGGTATGCTTTCTTT CASSLDRARYAFF TRBJ1-1 - TRBD1 TRBV28